A selection of T cell receptor beta chains follows, all from one sample in a study of shared T cell receptors in the human thymus. Profiled with immunoSEQ multiplex PCR; TCRdb holds only in-frame clones, not every one. The sample lists over 450,000 clones, approximately 80% occurring once. The data were also submitted as part of a second study, on human thymus T cells.

The sample consisted of thymocytes. These receptors originate from a boy younger than two with a congenital heart defect. The CDR3 runs from the conserved cysteine through the conserved F or W. A D gene is named only where the DNA matches it firmly. Size values are once, few and many counts, or a class for expanded clones, and some rows have none.

J,length,size,V,D,DNA,CDR3
TRBJ1-5,15,NA,TRBV2,TRBD1,TGTGCCAGCAGTGCGCCGGGACAGGTCAATCAGCCCCAGCATTTT,CASSAPGQVNQPQHF
TRBJ2-7,15,NA,TRBV10-1,TRBD2,TGCGCCAGCACCCCCCGCCTAGCGGGAGGAGGGGAGCAGTACTTC,CASTPRLAGGGEQYF
TRBJ2-1,17,NA,TRBV4-3,TRBD1,TGCGCCAGCAGCCAAGCCCCCGGGACAGGGGGCGAGAATGAGCAGTTCTTC,CASSQAPGTGGENEQFF
TRBJ2-7,17,NA,TRBV5-1,TRBD2,TGCGCCAGCAGCCCAACTAGCGGGAGGGTCACTCCCTACGAGCAGTACTTC,CASSPTSGRVTPYEQYF
TRBJ1-2,15,few,TRBV10-3,NA,TGTGCCATCAGTGAGGTAGGGGGATCAGACTATGGCTACACCTTC,CAISEVGGSDYGYTF
TRBJ2-1,14,once,TRBV19,NA,TGTGCCAGTAGTATATCCAGCCCCGGGGGTGAGCAGTTCTTC,CASSISSPGGEQFF
TRBJ2-7,14,NA,TRBV7-2,NA,TGTGCCAGCAGCTTAGTCCCAGGGTCGGGCGAGCAGTACTTC,CASSLVPGSGEQYF
TRBJ1-1,14,once,TRBV28,NA,TGTGCCAGCTCCACAGGGAGGGTGAACACTGAAGCTTTCTTT,CASSTGRVNTEAFF
TRBJ2-7,11,NA,TRBV28,NA,TGTGCCAGCAGCCGCTCCTACGAGCAGTACTTC,CASSRSYEQYF
TRBJ2-3,20,NA,TRBV5-1,TRBD2,TGCGCCAGCAGCTCCGCTGGGACTAGCGGGGCGGAGGGGCACACAGATACGCAGTATTTT,CASSSAGTSGAEGHTDTQYF
TRBJ2-5,14,NA,TRBV27,NA,TGTGCCAGCAGTCGTACACTACCTCGAGGGACCCAGTACTTC,CASSRTLPRGTQYF
TRBJ2-7,15,once,TRBV5-1,NA,TGCGCCAGCAGCTTTCGCGGGCCGAGCTCCTACGAGCAGTACTTC,CASSFRGPSSYEQYF
TRBJ2-3,12,NA,TRBV28,TRBD2,TGTGCCAGCAGACCCGGACTAGCCTCCGTGTATTTT,CASRPGLASVYF
TRBJ1-2,15,NA,TRBV6-5,NA,TGTGCCAGCAGTTACTCGTTAGAGCACCTCTATGGCTACACCTTC,CASSYSLEHLYGYTF
TRBJ2-7,12,NA,TRBV27,NA,TGTGCCAGCGGTTCTAGCTCCAACGAGCAGTACTTC,CASGSSSNEQYF
TRBJ2-7,16,once,TRBV30,TRBD2,TGTGCCTGGAGCCCCGCCGGGACTAGCGGGGACTACGAGCAGTACTTC,CAWSPAGTSGDYEQYF
TRBJ2-7,16,NA,TRBV4-1,TRBD2,TGCGCCAGCAGCCGCCCGGGACTAGTGCACACCTACGAGCAGTACTTC,CASSRPGLVHTYEQYF
TRBJ2-1,15,NA,TRBV5-1,NA,TGCGCCAGCAGCCAGGAGTGGGAGTCCTACAATGAGCAGTTCTTC,CASSQEWESYNEQFF
TRBJ1-3,14,NA,TRBV11-2,NA,TGTGCCAGCAGCGACAAGGACAGAGGAAACACCATATATTTT,CASSDKDRGNTIYF
TRBJ2-3,17,NA,TRBV19,TRBD2,TGTGCCAGTAGTACCCTCGGGAGGGCGTTCGAAACAGATACGCAGTATTTT,CASSTLGRAFETDTQYF
TRBJ2-2,17,NA,TRBV29-1,TRBD2,TGCAGCGTTAGACTACGGACTAGCGGAAAGAACACCGGGGAGCTGTTTTTT,CSVRLRTSGKNTGELFF
TRBJ2-1,14,NA,TRBV7-2,TRBD2,TGTGCCAGCAGCTCGGGACTAGCGGTCAATGAGCAGTTCTTC,CASSSGLAVNEQFF
TRBJ2-3,11,few,TRBV10-1,NA,TGCGCCAGCAGTGACCAAGATACGCAGTATTTT,CASSDQDTQYF
TRBJ2-1,14,few,TRBV5-1,TRBD2,TGCGCCAGCAGCTTGGAACTAGCGGACAATGAGCAGTTCTTC,CASSLELADNEQFF
TRBJ1-1,17,NA,TRBV10-3,NA,TGTGCCATCAGTTCCGGGACGGTGAGGGTGGGACTCGGTGAAGCTTTCTTT,CAISSGTVRVGLGEAFF
TRBJ2-5,14,few,TRBV27,NA,TGTGCCAGCAGTCCCCTCGCGGACCAAGAGACCCAGTACTTC,CASSPLADQETQYF
TRBJ2-1,15,NA,TRBV5-1,NA,TGCGCCAGCAGCCCCGGCCTAGCGACCTACAATGAGCAGTTCTTC,CASSPGLATYNEQFF
TRBJ2-3,14,NA,TRBV5-1,NA,TGCGCCAGCAGCTGGGGCTCCCGAGCGGATACGCAGTATTTT,CASSWGSRADTQYF
TRBJ2-1,12,NA,TRBV11-2,TRBD2,TGTGCCAGCAATCTAGCGGGAGGTGAGCAGTTCTTC,CASNLAGGEQFF
TRBJ2-3,20,NA,TRBV27,TRBD2,TGTGCCAGCAGTCAACTTAAATCGGTGTCTAGCGGGAGGCGCACAGATACGCAGTATTTT,CASSQLKSVSSGRRTDTQYF
TRBJ2-7,14,NA,TRBV11-2,TRBD2,TGTGCCAGCCTGACTAGCGGGAATTCCTACGAGCAGTACTTC,CASLTSGNSYEQYF